The next 32 T cell receptor beta chains were all read from a single sample in a study of long-term antiretroviral therapy in people with HIV. Samples were assayed with immunoSEQ v3.0 at survey level. Data came from immunoSEQ multiplex PCR; TCRdb stores just in-frame clones and leaves some out. Among roughly 30,000 clones listed, more than 90% were seen once. Sequences were derived from unsorted PBMCs, sampled more than 6 years after starting antiretroviral therapy. These receptors all come from a man aged 30 to 45 with HIV.

The chain uses TRBV30 and TRBJ2-3, with 15 bases aligning to TRBD2. V was pared by 7 bases and J by 7 bases, with 3 bases of the junction left unmatched. The CDR3 totals 13 residues. Germline loops: CDR1 GTSNPN, CDR2 SVGIG (reference sequence). CDR3 sequence (DNA): TGTGCCTCCGGACTAGCGGGGGGGAATACGCAGTATTTT. Its protein is CASGLAGGNTQYF.

V and J are TRBV19 and TRBJ2-3; 9 nucleotides line up with TRBD2. The J segment lost 1 base and the V segment lost 6 bases, leaving 5 bases of the junction unmatched. Per the germline V gene, CDR1 is LNHDA and CDR2 is SQIVND (reference sequence). The CDR3 runs to 15 residues. The CDR3: CASSTGLAGTDTQYF. The CDR3 DNA reads TGTGCCAGTAGCACGGGACTAGCAGGCACAGATACGCAGTATTTT.

The chain employs TRBV9 and TRBJ2-1; possible D gene TRBD1, 6 bases. The CDR3 totals 15 residues. The germline V gene has CDR1 SGDLS and CDR2 YYNGEE. Trimming pared 0 bases from V and 7 bases from J, leaving 14 bases between. The CDR3 DNA sequence: TGTGCCAGCAGCGTAGAACAGGGTGTGGGGAATGAGCAGTTCTTC. Translation: CASSVEQGVGNEQFF. Combining the CDR3 with reference TRBV9 and TRBJ2-1 gives the whole variable domain DSGVTQTPKHLITATGQRVTLRCSPRSGDLSVYWYQQSLDQGLQFLIQYYNGEERAKGNILERFSAQQFPDLHSELNLSSLELGDSALYFCASSVEQGVGNEQFFGPGTRLTVL.

This rearrangement joins TRBV9 to TRBJ1-3; D uncertain. Germline CDR1 and CDR2: SGDLS and YYNGEE. Trimming cost V 1 base and J 0 bases, with 8 bases left between them. The CDR3 is 15 amino acids. The DNA for the CDR3 is TGTGCCAGCAGCGTAAGGGCAGTCTCTGGAAACACCATATATTTT. Its protein product is CASSVRAVSGNTIYF.

The chain links TRBV6-5 to TRBJ1-1; unclear D gene. Trimming pared 3 bases from V and 7 bases from J, leaving 12 bases between. The CDR3 has 13 residues. Per germline, CDR1 MNHEY and CDR2 SVGAGI. CDR3 loop: CASSYLGLGEAFF. In DNA, the CDR3 is TGTGCCAGCAGTTATCTGGGTCTCGGTGAAGCTTTCTTT.

This clone was counted once. The V gene is TRBV6-5, the J gene TRBJ2-1; no clear D. V gave up 2 bases and J gave up 6 bases, with 11 bases separating them. There are 14 residues in the CDR3. CDR1 is MNHEY and CDR2 is SVGAGI in the germline V gene. As DNA, the CDR3 is TGTGCCAGCAGTTACGGGTATCACGGCAATGAGCAGTTCTTC. It encodes CASSYGYHGNEQFF.

V is TRBV4-1 and J is TRBJ2-1, with TRBD1 matching 7 bases. Germline V gene sequence: CDR1 MGHRA, CDR2 YSYEKL. This CDR3 contains 16 residues. The ends lost 1 base at V and 6 bases at J; junction bases unmatched: 9. The CDR3 DNA reads as TGCGCCAGCAGCCAAGTCTTGTACGCAGGGGGCAATGAGCAGTTCTTC. It specifies CASSQVLYAGGNEQFF.

The chain employs TRBV29-1 and TRBJ2-5, with 9 nucleotides matching TRBD2. V gave up 3 bases and J gave up 5 bases; unmatched junction bases: 7. The V gene's germline CDR1 is SQVTM and CDR2 ANQGSEA. The CDR3 consists of 14 residues. The CDR3 DNA sequence: TGCAGCGTTGATCCCGCGGGGGGGCCGGAGACCCAGTACTTC. This encodes CSVDPAGGPETQYF.

The chain has TRBV5-1 and TRBJ2-1; the match to TRBD2 covers 8 bases. This CDR3 spans 18 amino acids. CDR1 is SGHRS, CDR2 YFSETQ, per germline. Trimming removed 0 bases from V and 4 bases from J; junction bases left unmatched: 12. The CDR3 here is CASSLARRDGGGYNEQFF. In DNA, the CDR3 is TGCGCCAGCAGCTTGGCCCGTCGTGACGGGGGGGGGTACAATGAGCAGTTCTTC.

This sequence joins TRBV27 and TRBJ2-1; TRBD2 aligns across 7 bases. Per the germline V gene, CDR1 is MNHEY and CDR2 is SMNVEV (reference sequence). The CDR3 covers 15 residues. Trimming cost V 1 base and J 3 bases; bases outside gene matches: 3. The CDR3 coding sequence is TGTGCCAGCAGTTTATTGTCTAGCGGCTACAATGAGCAGTTCTTC. Its protein product is CASSLLSSGYNEQFF.

The rearrangement uses TRBV27 and TRBJ2-3; 12 bases agree with TRBD2. This CDR3 spans 14 amino acids. The germline V gene encodes CDR1 MNHEY and CDR2 SMNVEV (reference sequence). The trim removed 2 bases at V and 9 bases at J, leaving 3 bases unmatched. In DNA form, the CDR3 reads TGTGCCAGCAGTTTAGGGCTAGCGGGAGGGACGCAGTATTTT. This translates into CASSLGLAGGTQYF.

This sequence joins TRBV30 and TRBJ2-1, with 11 bases aligning to TRBD2. The CDR3 runs to 15 residues. Trimming removed 5 bases from V and 7 bases from J; junction bases left unmatched: 10. Germline V gene sequence: CDR1 GTSNPN, CDR2 SVGIG (reference sequence). CDR3 in amino acids: CAWVRTSGLRNEQFF. As DNA, the CDR3 is TGTGCCTGGGTAAGGACTAGCGGGCTGAGGAATGAGCAGTTCTTC.

The chain uses TRBV4-1 and TRBJ2-7; D remains unclear. This CDR3 is 14 amino acids long. From germline, CDR1 is MGHRA and CDR2 YSYEKL. The V end was cut by 1 base, the J end by 1 base, with 8 bases between. As DNA, the CDR3 is TGCGCCAGCAGCCAAGCCGAGAATTCCTACGAGCAGTACTTC. It encodes CASSQAENSYEQYF.

The CDR3: CASSLGWVSGANVLTF. DNA of the CDR3: TGTGCCAGCAGCTTAGGATGGGTCTCTGGGGCCAACGTCCTGACTTTC. The chain carries TRBV7-2 and TRBJ2-6; D is unclear. Germline-derived CDR1 and CDR2 are SGHTA and FQGNSA. Trimming took 1 base from V and 0 from J, leaving 7 bases between them. The CDR3 has 16 amino acids. Based on the CDR3 plus reference TRBV7-2 and TRBJ2-6, the full variable domain is GAGVSQSPSNKVTEKGKDVELRCDPISGHTALYWYRQSLGQGLEFLIYFQGNSAPDKSGLPSDRFSAERTGGSVSTLTIQRTQQEDSAVYLCASSLGWVSGANVLTFGAGSRLTVL.

This clone was seen once. V and J are TRBV28 and TRBJ1-2; perhaps TRBD1 as D (5 bases). CDR3 size: 12 residues. Trimming removed 6 bases at V and 8 bases at J, with 13 bases between. Germline CDR1 reads MDHEN; CDR2 reads SYDVKM. CDR3: CASSPGGGGYTF. The CDR3 region has the DNA TGTGCCAGCAGCCCTGGGGGGGGAGGCTACACCTTC.

This sequence joins TRBV9 and TRBJ1-2, with TRBD1 identical over 9 bases. CDR1 SGDLS and CDR2 YYNGEE come from the germline V gene. V dropped 5 bases and J dropped 4; count of bases not matched to a gene: 9. The CDR3 sequence is 15 residues long. The CDR3 DNA reads as TGTGCCAGCAGAGGGACAGGGCTAAATACCTATGGCTACACCTTC. Translation gives CASRGTGLNTYGYTF.

The rearrangement links TRBV5-4 to TRBJ2-7; maybe TRBD2 (5 bases). This CDR3 has 12 residues. V lost 4 bases to trimming and J lost 7 bases, with 12 bases between them. Looked up from germline, CDR1 is SGHNT and CDR2 is YYREEE (reference sequence). CDR3 coding DNA: TGTGCCAGCAGCCAAGGATCGGGAGAGCAGTACTTC. As protein: CASSQGSGEQYF.

The chain has TRBV10-2 and TRBJ2-3; D not certain. The CDR3 runs 12 residues. Trimming cost V 7 bases and J 2 bases, with 7 bases left between them. The germline CDR1 and CDR2 sequences are WSHSY and SAAADI. CDR3 DNA: TGCGCCAGCACACCGGACACAGATACGCAGTATTTT. This translates into CASTPDTDTQYF.

This chain connects TRBV19 to TRBJ2-1; D is uncertain. This CDR3 contains 15 residues. Germline CDR1 is LNHDA and CDR2 is SQIVND (reference sequence). V was shortened by 3 bases and J by 3 bases, with 12 bases between the two germline ends. In nucleotides, the CDR3 is TGTGCCAGTAGTATTTTGTGGGGAAGCTACAATGAGCAGTTCTTC. Its protein is CASSILWGSYNEQFF.

This chain connects TRBV19 to TRBJ2-5; TRBD2 aligns across 8 bases. Germline CDR1 reads LNHDA; CDR2 reads SQIVND (reference sequence). J gave up 5 bases and V 6 bases, and 8 bases lay outside the gene matches. There are 14 residues in the CDR3. CDR3 sequence reads: CASSAGLAWETQYF. The CDR3 coding sequence is TGTGCCAGTAGCGCAGGACTAGCATGGGAGACCCAGTACTTC.

The chain recombines TRBV6-1 with TRBJ1-2; the D gene is possibly TRBD1 (5 bases). Trimming shortened V by 1 base and J by 6 bases, and 12 bases separated the two germline ends. This CDR3 is built from 14 residues. Germline V gene data show CDR1 as MNHNS and CDR2 as SASEGT. This CDR3 is CASSEGGASDGYTF. The DNA for the CDR3 is TGTGCCAGCAGTGAAGGGGGCGCGTCAGATGGCTACACCTTC.

The chain employs TRBV7-3 and TRBJ1-1; maybe TRBD1 (5 bases). This CDR3 region has 14 residues. The germline gives CDR1 SGHTA, CDR2 FQGTGA. The V and J ends lost 1 base and 10 bases respectively, with 16 bases between them. The CDR3 region is CASSLNSYRGRAFF. The CDR3 bases are TGTGCCAGCAGCTTAAATTCCTATAGGGGTAGAGCTTTCTTT.

The V gene is TRBV19, the J gene TRBJ2-7, with D perhaps matching TRBD2 (6 bases). Germline CDR1 reads LNHDA; CDR2 reads SQIVND (reference sequence). V was pared by 2 bases and J by 1 base, with 12 bases between. CDR3 size: 15 residues. The CDR3 DNA follows: TGTGCCAGTAGTATAAGGCGGGGCGGATCCTACGAGCAGTACTTC. Translating gives CASSIRRGGSYEQYF.

This chain connects TRBV15 to TRBJ1-2; weak D call: TRBD1 (5 bases). Trimming left V 3 bases short and J 3 bases short, with 20 bases between. The CDR3 sequence is 17 residues long. Germline CDR1 LNHNV, CDR2 YYDKDF (reference sequence). The CDR3 is CATSRVNGTDVYYGYTF. In nucleotides, the CDR3 is TGTGCCACCAGCAGGGTTAACGGGACGGATGTGTACTATGGCTACACCTTC.

The chain is built from TRBV5-1 and TRBJ2-7, with D unresolved. The CDR3 runs to 12 residues. Germline assignment: CDR1 SGHRS and CDR2 YFSETQ. The V and J ends lost 0 bases and 4 bases respectively, with 5 bases between them. For the CDR3, the DNA is TGCGCCAGCAGCTTGGTAGAGTACGAGCAGTACTTC. Its translation: CASSLVEYEQYF.

The chain links TRBV7-9 to TRBJ2-7; a possible D gene is TRBD2 (6 bases). CDR3 size: 16 residues. V was trimmed by 5 bases and J by 6 bases, leaving 23 bases between them. The germline V gene encodes CDR1 SEHNR and CDR2 FQNEAQ (reference sequence). CDR3 DNA sequence: TGTGCCAGCAGCCCGGAGGGGACCTCCTTCGGTCGCGAGCAGTACTTC. Residues: CASSPEGTSFGREQYF.

The V call is TRBV6-6, the J call TRBJ2-7, with 8 bases aligning to TRBD1. The CDR3 has 15 residues. Germline assignment: CDR1 MNHNY and CDR2 SVGAGI (reference sequence). J gave up 4 bases and V 5 bases, and 10 bases lay outside the gene matches. The CDR3 DNA reads TGTGCCAGCAGTGGGCCCGGGACAGGTCTGTACGAGCAGTACTTC. Amino acid sequence: CASSGPGTGLYEQYF.

The chain couples TRBV10-3 to TRBJ1-5, with TRBD1 matching over 8 bases. CDR3 length: 14 residues. The germline CDR1 and CDR2 sequences are ENHRY and SYGVKD. V lost 1 base, J lost 6 bases, and 2 bases stayed unmatched. CDR3 coding DNA: TGTGCCATCAGTGAGTTGCAGGGGGCTCAGCCCCAGCATTTT. This translates into CAISELQGAQPQHF.

V is TRBV29-1 and J is TRBJ1-3; TRBD1 matches at 9 bases. The CDR3 loop spans 12 amino acids. Germline-derived CDR1 and CDR2 are SQVTM and ANQGSEA. The V and J ends lost 6 bases and 8 bases, in that order; junction bases with no gene match: 5. CDR3 amino acids: CSVGQGTDTIYF. The CDR3 DNA follows: TGCAGCGTAGGACAGGGGACGGACACCATATATTTT. Full variable domain (outside the CDR3, taken from reference TRBV29-1 and TRBJ1-3): SAVISQKPSRDICQRGTSLTIQCQVDSQVTMMFWYRQQPGQSLTLIATANQGSEATYESGFVIDKFPISRPNLTFSTLTVSNMSPEDSSIYLCSVGQGTDTIYFGEGSWLTVV.

The J gene is TRBJ2-5, the V gene TRBV9, with D unresolved. The CDR3 totals 14 residues. Germline V gives CDR1 SGDLS, CDR2 YYNGEE. V was clipped by 0 bases and J by 1 base, with 7 bases between them. The CDR3 bases are TGTGCCAGCAGCGTAGCTTCCAGCCAAGAGACCCAGTACTTC. Its protein is CASSVASSQETQYF.

The chain carries TRBV2 and TRBJ1-2; TRBD1 agrees at 10 bases. The germline gives CDR1 SNHLY, CDR2 FYNNEI. The CDR3 is 16 residues long. The V gene end was trimmed by 6 bases and the J gene end by 4 bases; junction bases not matched to a gene: 11. In DNA form, the CDR3 reads TGTGCCAGCAGCGGTGACAGGGGGCGCTTCGGCTATGGCTACACCTTC. This codes for CASSGDRGRFGYGYTF.

Here the CDR3 reads CASSPRDQGTEAFF. As DNA, the CDR3 is TGTGCCAGCTCACCAAGGGACCAAGGGACTGAAGCTTTCTTT. V gene TRBV18 combines with J gene TRBJ1-1, with D possibly being TRBD1 (5 bases). CDR1 is KGHSH, CDR2 LQKENI, per germline. Trimming took off 2 bases at V and 5 bases at J, with 12 bases between the two ends. CDR3 length: 14 amino acids.